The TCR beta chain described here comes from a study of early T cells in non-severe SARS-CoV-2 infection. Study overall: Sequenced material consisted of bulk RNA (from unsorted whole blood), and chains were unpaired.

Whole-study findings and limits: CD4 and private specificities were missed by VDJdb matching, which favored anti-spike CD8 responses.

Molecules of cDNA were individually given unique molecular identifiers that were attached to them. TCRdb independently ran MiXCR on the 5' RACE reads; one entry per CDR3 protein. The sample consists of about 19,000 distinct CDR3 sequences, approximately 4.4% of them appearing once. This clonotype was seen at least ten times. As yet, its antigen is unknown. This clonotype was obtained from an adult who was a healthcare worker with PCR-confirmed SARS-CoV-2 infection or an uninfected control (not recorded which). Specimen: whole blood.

CDR3 in amino acids: CASSDAGTENTEAFF. CDR3 sequence (DNA): TGTGCCAGCAGTGATGCCGGGACAGAGAACACTGAAGCTTTCTTT. The J gene is TRBJ1-1, the V gene TRBV6-1; 7 nucleotides agree with TRBD1. This CDR3 has 15 residues. The germline gives CDR1 MNHNS, CDR2 SASEGT. V shed 3 bases and J 1 base; nucleotides not matched to a gene: 5.